This T cell receptor beta chain stems from a study of Graves' ophthalmopathy and Graves' hyperthyroidism. From RNA, the CDR3 regions of TCR beta chains were amplified and sequenced. RT-PCR with HTBI primers came first, then second-round multiplex PCR. TCRdb redid the calling of the multiplex PCR reads with MiXCR, one entry per CDR3 protein. The sample has roughly 600,000 distinct CDR3 sequences; just under 40% are singletons. Only newly diagnosed hyperthyroidism patients aged 18 to 65, with under 2 months' duration, were enrolled. The CDR3 contains 12 residues. Germline V gene sequence: CDR1 SEHNR, CDR2 FQNEAQ (reference sequence).

This receptor was identified in an adult man with Graves' hyperthyroidism. This chain joins TRBV7-9 and TRBJ2-7; D perhaps matches TRBD2 (5 bases). What was sequenced was peripheral blood or thyroid tissue (not recorded which). The CDR3 here is CARAAERYEQYF. The DNA of the CDR3 is TGTGCTAGAGCGGCGGAACGCTACGAGCAGTACTTC.